Listed below are T cell receptor beta chains from one sample, sequenced in a study of beta chain features in type 1 diabetes. The assay was immunoSEQ multiplex PCR, and TCRdb's table has in-frame clones only and misses some. Among hundreds of thousands of clones listed, 15% were seen once. The source material was naive CD4+ T cells from blood. The receptors stem from a man younger than 35 with type 1 diabetes. Each CDR3 is given with its conserved first and last residue. The order of the fields is D gene, V gene, clone size, J gene, CDR3 DNA, CDR3 protein. D genes are given only for firm matches. Clone sizes are given selectively: once, few, many, or a class where the clone is expanded.

.	TRBV5-4	many	TRBJ2-3	TGTGCCAGCAGCTCGCAGGATACGCAGTATTTT	CASSSQDTQYF
.	TRBV5-4	few	TRBJ1-2	TGTGCCAGCAGCTCTCCAGGCAGCTATGGCTACACCTTC	CASSSPGSYGYTF
TRBD2	TRBV5-1	few	TRBJ2-3	TGCGCCAGCAGGGGCGGACGGCGGGAGACAGATACGCAGTATTTT	CASRGGRRETDTQYF
TRBD1	TRBV6-6	few	TRBJ1-4	TGTGCCAGCAGCCCACCGGGACAGCAAAATGAAAAACTGTTTTTT	CASSPPGQQNEKLFF
TRBD2	TRBV5-4	.	TRBJ2-3	TGTGCCAGCAGCTTGGCTAGCGGGAGGACGACAGATACGCAGTATTTT	CASSLASGRTTDTQYF
.	TRBV18	.	TRBJ2-1	TGTGCCAGCTCACCAGCAGCGGAGCAGTTCTTC	CASSPAAEQFF
.	TRBV5-6	few	TRBJ2-7	TGTGCCAGCAGCTGGGAGAGTATCCCAGCCAGCGAGCAGTACTTC	CASSWESIPASEQYF
TRBD2	TRBV5-4	.	TRBJ2-5	TGTGCCAGCAGCTTTGCGGGAGGAGAGACCCAGTACTTC	CASSFAGGETQYF
TRBD2	TRBV28	few	TRBJ2-7	TGTGCCAGCAGTTTATGGAGCGGGGGCACCTCCGAGCAGTACTTC	CASSLWSGGTSEQYF
.	TRBV4-2	few	TRBJ1-3	TGTGCCAGCAGCCAAGAACGACAGACGATCTCTGGAAACACCATATATTTT	CASSQERQTISGNTIYF
TRBD1	TRBV7-9	.	TRBJ1-1	TGTGCCAGCAGCTTAGGTGGGGACAGGGGAATGTTGAACACTGAAGCTTTCTTT	CASSLGGDRGMLNTEAFF
TRBD2	TRBV9	.	TRBJ2-2	TGTGCCAGCAGCGTCGTAGCGGGACCGAACACCGGGGAGCTGTTTTTT	CASSVVAGPNTGELFF
TRBD1	TRBV29-1	few	TRBJ1-1	TGCAGCGTTGGGGACAGGGGATTAAACACTGAAGCTTTCTTT	CSVGDRGLNTEAFF
.	TRBV7-8	few	TRBJ2-2	TGTGCCAGCAGCTTCGGGGGAAACACCGGGGAGCTGTTTTTT	CASSFGGNTGELFF
.	TRBV7-9	few	TRBJ1-1	TGTGCCAGCAGCTTAGGTGCAGGGCGGAACACTGAAGCTTTCTTT	CASSLGAGRNTEAFF
TRBD1	TRBV29-1	.	TRBJ2-5	TGCAGCGTTGAGGGACAGGGGGTAGTAGAGACCCAGCACTTC	CSVEGQGVVETQHF
.	TRBV4-1	.	TRBJ2-6	TGCGCCAGCAGCCAGGACACAGGGTCTGGGGCCAACGTCCTGACTTTC	CASSQDTGSGANVLTF
.	TRBV30	.	TRBJ2-7	TGTGCCTGGAGTGTACGGACAATAGGAAGGACCGAGCAGTACTTC	CAWSVRTIGRTEQYF
.	TRBV28	few	TRBJ2-1	TGTGCCAGCAGTTTACTCCTGCCCCTATACAATGAGCAGTTCTTC	CASSLLLPLYNEQFF
.	TRBV19	few	TRBJ1-5	TGTGCCAGTGCTTGGGGAGTCGGCAATCAGCCCCAGCATTTT	CASAWGVGNQPQHF
TRBD1	TRBV19	.	TRBJ1-6	TGTGCCAGTAGGCCGGGACAGAATAATTCACCCCTCCACTTT	CASRPGQNNSPLHF
.	TRBV20-1	.	TRBJ2-5	TGCAGTGCCACAGAGGAGACCCAGTACTTC	CSATEETQYF
.	TRBV30	.	TRBJ1-5	TGTGCCTGGAGTGGAGGCAATCAGCCCCAGCATTTT	CAWSGGNQPQHF
TRBD1	TRBV7-2	.	TRBJ2-2	TGTGCCAGCAGCCCACAGGGGGGCACCGGGGAGCTGTTTTTT	CASSPQGGTGELFF
.	TRBV18	.	TRBJ1-1	TGTGCCAGCTCCCTGAGGACTGAAGCTTTCTTT	CASSLRTEAFF
.	TRBV28	few	TRBJ2-5	TGTGCCAGCAGTTTAGGTGGTCGGGAAGAGACCCAGTACTTC	CASSLGGREETQYF
.	TRBV29-1	.	TRBJ1-1	TGCAGCGTTGTCTTTCGGGGGATGGATGGTACTGAAGCTTTCTTT	CSVVFRGMDGTEAFF
.	TRBV5-6	few	TRBJ1-5	TGTGCCAGCAAACGGGGGGGATCTAATCAGCCCCAGCATTTT	CASKRGGSNQPQHF
.	TRBV5-1	few	TRBJ2-5	TGCGCCAGCAGCGCAAGCAGGACTCTGGAGACCCAGTACTTC	CASSASRTLETQYF
.	TRBV4-1	.	TRBJ2-1	TGCGCCAGCAGCCAAGGGCCAGGGATGTACAATGAGCAGTTCTTC	CASSQGPGMYNEQFF
.	TRBV7-9	.	TRBJ2-3	TGTGCCAGCAGGCGCACCCAAACAGATACGCAGTATTTT	CASRRTQTDTQYF
TRBD2	TRBV6-1	.	TRBJ2-2	TGTGCCAGCAGTGAAGCTGGGGGGGGAGTCACCGGGGAGCTGTTTTTT	CASSEAGGGVTGELFF
TRBD2	TRBV6-5	.	TRBJ2-1	TGTGCCAGCAGCCTCCTAGCGGGAGGACGGGGTGAGCAGTTCTTC	CASSLLAGGRGEQFF
.	TRBV19	few	TRBJ1-5	TGTGCCAGTAGCTGGGGGCAGGGAAGCAATCAGCCCCAGCATTTT	CASSWGQGSNQPQHF
TRBD2	TRBV5-1	few	TRBJ2-3	TGCGCCAGCAAAGAAGCGGGGGGGGCCACAGATACGCAGTATTTT	CASKEAGGATDTQYF
TRBD2	TRBV18	few	TRBJ2-3	TGTGCCAGCTCCCTCCGGGGGGGTAGTACAGATACGCAGTATTTT	CASSLRGGSTDTQYF
.	TRBV7-2	few	TRBJ2-5	TGTGCCAGCAGCATAGGACTAAGAGAGACCCAGTACTTC	CASSIGLRETQYF
.	TRBV28	few	TRBJ2-7	TGTGCCTATGGCGGGGCCGAATACTCCTACGAGCAGTACTTC	CAYGGAEYSYEQYF
TRBD2	TRBV5-4	.	TRBJ2-7	TGTGCCAGCAGCTTGACCCTAGCGGGGACTTACGAGCAGTACTTC	CASSLTLAGTYEQYF
TRBD2	TRBV2	few	TRBJ2-3	TGTGCCAGCAGTCGCCGGACTAGCGGGGGAGATACGCAGTATTTT	CASSRRTSGGDTQYF
.	TRBV5-1	few	TRBJ2-2	TGCGCCAGCAGCCCCTCGGGACTTCCGGCCACCGGGGAGCTGTTTTTT	CASSPSGLPATGELFF
TRBD1	TRBV5-4	few	TRBJ2-3	TGTGCCAGCAGCTTGACAGGGGGCAGAGATACGCAGTATTTT	CASSLTGGRDTQYF
TRBD2	TRBV19	.	TRBJ2-5	TGTGCCAGTAGTACGGGAAGGACTAGCGGGAGAGGGGAGACCCAGTACTTC	CASSTGRTSGRGETQYF
.	TRBV19	.	TRBJ2-7	TGTGCCAGCGGACAGGGAGGGCCCTACGAGCAGTACTTC	CASGQGGPYEQYF
.	TRBV19	.	TRBJ2-1	TGTGCCAGTAATCCCAGGGGTTTGGATGAGCAGTTCTTC	CASNPRGLDEQFF
.	TRBV29-1	.	TRBJ1-1	TGCAGCTTAAGACAGGACCCAAACACTGAAGCTTTCTTT	CSLRQDPNTEAFF
.	TRBV15	few	TRBJ2-5	TGTGCCACCAGCCCGGTGGACCTCAGGGTCCAGTACTTC	CATSPVDLRVQYF
TRBD1	TRBV5-1	few	TRBJ2-7	TGCGCCAGCAGCTTGCGCGGACAGGGTTCCTACGAGCAGTACTTC	CASSLRGQGSYEQYF
TRBD2	TRBV9	.	TRBJ2-2	TGTGCCAGCAGCCCGACTAGCGACACCGGGGAGCTGTTTTTT	CASSPTSDTGELFF
.	TRBV18	few	TRBJ1-5	TGTGCCAGCTCACCGAGCGGGCCAGGACATAGCAATCAGCCCCAGCATTTT	CASSPSGPGHSNQPQHF
TRBD2	TRBV11-3	.	TRBJ2-5	TGTGCCAGCAGCCTAACCCGACTAGCGGAGACCCAGTACTTC	CASSLTRLAETQYF